This T cell receptor beta chain was captured in a study of PD-1 blockade in classical Hodgkin lymphoma. Study conclusions and caveats: The CD4+ diversity rise by C4D1 was clearest in complete responders. Compared with healthy donors, newly diagnosed patients reportedly showed lower baseline TCR diversity.

From germline, CDR1 is SGHTA and CDR2 FQGNSA. There are 15 residues in the CDR3. V was clipped by 1 base and J by 6 bases; unmatched bases: 6. Relapse was seen in all patients after autologous stem cell transplantation, and brentuximab vedotin exposure was variable. The patients, who had relapsed/refractory classical Hodgkin lymphoma, achieved best responses of complete response, partial response or progressive disease. As regards this clone: Its specificity is unknown.

Profiling relied on immunoSEQ multiplex PCR, and the TCRdb table lists in-frame clones only, not all of them. The data hold 20,000 to 30,000 clones, with around 86% observed a single time. Sequenced here: peripheral blood mononuclear cells (PBMCs), sampled before the second cycle of nivolumab. The J gene is TRBJ2-1, the V gene TRBV7-2, with 7 bases matching TRBD2. The TCR sequence derives from a human donor with classical Hodgkin lymphoma. In nucleotides, the CDR3 is TGTGCCAGCAGCTTAGTCGCTAGCGGTCTCAATGAGCAGTTCTTC. It specifies CASSLVASGLNEQFF.